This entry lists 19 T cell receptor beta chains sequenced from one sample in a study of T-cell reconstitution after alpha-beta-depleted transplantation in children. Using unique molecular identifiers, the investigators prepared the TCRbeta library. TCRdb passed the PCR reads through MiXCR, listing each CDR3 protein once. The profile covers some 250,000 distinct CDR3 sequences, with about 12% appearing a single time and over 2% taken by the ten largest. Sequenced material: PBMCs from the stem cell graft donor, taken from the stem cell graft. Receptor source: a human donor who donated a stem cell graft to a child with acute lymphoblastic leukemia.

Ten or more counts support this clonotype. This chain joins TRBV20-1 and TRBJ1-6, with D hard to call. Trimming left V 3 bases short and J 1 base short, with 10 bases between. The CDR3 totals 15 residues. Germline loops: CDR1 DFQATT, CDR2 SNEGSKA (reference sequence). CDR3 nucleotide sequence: TGCAGTGCTAGTGAGGCGGGATCCTATAATTCACCCCTCCACTTT. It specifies CSASEAGSYNSPLHF.

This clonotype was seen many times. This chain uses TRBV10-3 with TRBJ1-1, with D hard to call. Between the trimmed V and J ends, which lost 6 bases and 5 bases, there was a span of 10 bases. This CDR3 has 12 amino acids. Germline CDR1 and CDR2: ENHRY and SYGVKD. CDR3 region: CAIRGSETEAFF. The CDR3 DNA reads TGTGCCATCAGGGGATCGGAAACTGAAGCTTTCTTT.

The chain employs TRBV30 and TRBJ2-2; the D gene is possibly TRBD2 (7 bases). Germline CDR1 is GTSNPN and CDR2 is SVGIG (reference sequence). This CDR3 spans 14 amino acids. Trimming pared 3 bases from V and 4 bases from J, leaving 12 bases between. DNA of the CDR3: TGTGCCTGGAGCCAAGGGGGGGTCACCGGGGAGCTGTTTTTT. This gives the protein CAWSQGGVTGELFF.

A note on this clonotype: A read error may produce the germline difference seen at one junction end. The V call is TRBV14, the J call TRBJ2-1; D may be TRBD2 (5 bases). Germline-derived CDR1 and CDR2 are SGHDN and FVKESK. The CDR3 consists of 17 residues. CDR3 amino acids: CASSQGPGLSSYNEQFF. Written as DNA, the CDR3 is TGTGCCAGCAGCCAAGGTCCCGGACTTAGCTCCTACAATGAGCAATTCTTC.

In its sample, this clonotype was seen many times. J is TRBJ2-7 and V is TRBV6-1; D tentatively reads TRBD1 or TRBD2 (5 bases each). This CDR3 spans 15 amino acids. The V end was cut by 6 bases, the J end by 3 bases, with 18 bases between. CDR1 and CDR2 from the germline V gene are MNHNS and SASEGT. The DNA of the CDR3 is TGTGCCAGCAGCCCACTGGGGACCAGTATCTACGAGCAGTACTTC. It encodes CASSPLGTSIYEQYF.

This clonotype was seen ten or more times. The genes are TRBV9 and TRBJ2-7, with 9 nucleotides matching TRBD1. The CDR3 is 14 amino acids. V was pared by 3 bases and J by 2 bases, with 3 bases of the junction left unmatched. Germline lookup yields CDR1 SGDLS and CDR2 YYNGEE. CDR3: CASSGDRVTYEQYF. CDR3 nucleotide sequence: TGTGCCAGCAGCGGGGACAGGGTAACCTACGAGCAGTACTTC.

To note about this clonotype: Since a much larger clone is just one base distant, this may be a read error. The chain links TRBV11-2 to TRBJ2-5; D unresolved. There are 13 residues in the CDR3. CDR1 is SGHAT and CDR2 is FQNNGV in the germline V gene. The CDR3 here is CSSSLGQVETQYF. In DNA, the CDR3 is TGTTCCAGCAGCTTAGGGCAGGTAGAGACCCAGTACTTC.

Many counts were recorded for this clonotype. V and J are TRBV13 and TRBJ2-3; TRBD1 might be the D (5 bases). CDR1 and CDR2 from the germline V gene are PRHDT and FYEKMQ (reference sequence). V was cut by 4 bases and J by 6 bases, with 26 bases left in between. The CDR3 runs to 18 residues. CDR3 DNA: TGTGCCAGCAGCTCCCCCACTTGGGGCAGTGGGATGCTTGATACGCAGTATTTT. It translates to CASSSPTWGSGMLDTQYF.

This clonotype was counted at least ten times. CDR3 nucleotide sequence: TGTGCCAGCAGTTACTCGCGGGGCTCGCAGATAGAGACCCAGTACTTC. Its translation is CASSYSRGSQIETQYF. V and J are TRBV6-5 and TRBJ2-5; weak D call: TRBD2 (6 bases). The CDR3 totals 16 residues. Germline V lookup: CDR1 MNHEY, CDR2 SVGAGI. V lost 0 bases and J lost 4, with 15 bases in between.

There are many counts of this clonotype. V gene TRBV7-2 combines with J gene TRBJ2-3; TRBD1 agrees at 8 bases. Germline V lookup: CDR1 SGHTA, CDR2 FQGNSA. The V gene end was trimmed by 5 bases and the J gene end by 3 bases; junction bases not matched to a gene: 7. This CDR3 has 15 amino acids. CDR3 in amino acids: CASSQDRVSTDTQYF. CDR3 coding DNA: TGTGCCAGCAGCCAGGACAGGGTTTCAACAGATACGCAGTATTTT.

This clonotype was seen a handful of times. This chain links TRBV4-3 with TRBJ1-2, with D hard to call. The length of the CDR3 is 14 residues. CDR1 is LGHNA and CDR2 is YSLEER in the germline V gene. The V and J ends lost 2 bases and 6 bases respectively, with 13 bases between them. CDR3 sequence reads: CASSQRGRRDGYTF. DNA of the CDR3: TGCGCCAGCAGCCAACGTGGTAGAAGAGATGGCTACACCTTC.

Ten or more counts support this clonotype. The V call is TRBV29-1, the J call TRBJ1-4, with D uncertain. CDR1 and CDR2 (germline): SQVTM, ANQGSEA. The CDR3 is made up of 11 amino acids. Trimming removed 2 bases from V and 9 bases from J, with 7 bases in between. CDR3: CSVESSKKLFF. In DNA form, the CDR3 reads TGCAGCGTTGAAAGTTCGAAAAAACTGTTTTTT.

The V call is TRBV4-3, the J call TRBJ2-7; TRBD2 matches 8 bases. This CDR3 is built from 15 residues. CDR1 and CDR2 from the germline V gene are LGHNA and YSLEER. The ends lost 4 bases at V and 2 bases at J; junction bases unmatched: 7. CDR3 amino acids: CASSPEAGAAYEQYF. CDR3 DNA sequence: TGCGCCAGCAGCCCAGAAGCGGGGGCTGCCTACGAGCAGTACTTC.

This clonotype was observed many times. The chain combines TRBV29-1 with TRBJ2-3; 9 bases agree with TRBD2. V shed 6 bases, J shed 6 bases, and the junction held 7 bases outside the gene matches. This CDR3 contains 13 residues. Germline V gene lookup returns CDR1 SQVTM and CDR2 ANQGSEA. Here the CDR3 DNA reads TGCAGCGTGATAAGAAGCGGGGGGGATACGCAGTATTTT. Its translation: CSVIRSGGDTQYF.

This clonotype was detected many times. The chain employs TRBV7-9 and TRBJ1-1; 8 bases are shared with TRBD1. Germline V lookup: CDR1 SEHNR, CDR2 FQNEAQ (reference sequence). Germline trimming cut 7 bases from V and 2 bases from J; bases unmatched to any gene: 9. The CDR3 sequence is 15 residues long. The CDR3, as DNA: TGTGCCAGCAACCCCAAACAGGGGGTTAACACTGAAGCTTTCTTT. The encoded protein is CASNPKQGVNTEAFF.

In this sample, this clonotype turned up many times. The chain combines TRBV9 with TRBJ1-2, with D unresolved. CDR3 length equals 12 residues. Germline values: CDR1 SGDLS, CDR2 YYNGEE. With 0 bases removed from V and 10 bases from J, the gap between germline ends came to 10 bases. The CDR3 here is CASSVVGSYYTF. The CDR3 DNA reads TGTGCCAGCAGCGTAGTCGGCAGCTACTACACCTTC.

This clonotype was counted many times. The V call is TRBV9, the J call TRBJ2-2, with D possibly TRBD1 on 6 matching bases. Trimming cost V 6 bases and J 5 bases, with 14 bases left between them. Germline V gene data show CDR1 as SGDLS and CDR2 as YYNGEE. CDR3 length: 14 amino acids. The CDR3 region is CASTRDKQTGELFF. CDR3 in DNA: TGTGCCAGCACCCGGGACAAGCAGACCGGGGAGCTGTTTTTT. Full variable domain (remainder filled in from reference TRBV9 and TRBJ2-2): DSGVTQTPKHLITATGQRVTLRCSPRSGDLSVYWYQQSLDQGLQFLIQYYNGEERAKGNILERFSAQQFPDLHSELNLSSLELGDSALYFCASTRDKQTGELFFGEGSRLTVL.

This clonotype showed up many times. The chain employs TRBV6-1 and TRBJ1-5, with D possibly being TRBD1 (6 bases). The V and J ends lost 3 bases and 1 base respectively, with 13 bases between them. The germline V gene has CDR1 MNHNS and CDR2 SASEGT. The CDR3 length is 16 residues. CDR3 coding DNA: TGTGCCAGCAGTGAGTCGCGGGGGCTGAGCAATCAGCCCCAGCATTTT. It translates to CASSESRGLSNQPQHF.

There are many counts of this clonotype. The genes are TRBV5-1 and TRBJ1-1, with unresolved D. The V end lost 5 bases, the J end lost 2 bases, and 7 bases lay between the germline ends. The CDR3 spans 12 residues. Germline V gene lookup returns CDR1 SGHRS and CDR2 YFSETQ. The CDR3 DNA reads TGCGCCAGCAGAACCGATAACACTGAAGCTTTCTTT. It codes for CASRTDNTEAFF.